The sample holds one count of the clone carrying this TCR beta chain. Antigen specificity is unknown. One end of the junction varies from germline; a read error may be responsible. TCRdb re-called the reads with MiXCR, one entry per CDR3 protein. This sample has fewer than 1,000,000 distinct CDR3 sequences; approximately 32% occur once, and the top ten carry 10% to 15%. These data are taken from a study of T cell repertoires in cytomegalovirus infection. Study-level background: HLA-C-restricted CMV epitopes, recently identified, and well-studied HLA-B-restricted ones were used by the study. Both a matching HLA type and CMV infection were indicated by public TCR beta signatures.

This CDR3 comprises 12 residues. Study-wide results and limits: Across the ex vivo response, the dominant clonotypes were HLA-C-restricted CMV-specific TCR beta clonotypes.

The rearrangement links TRBV12-3 or TRBV12-4 to TRBJ2-3; no clear D gene. The receptor was derived from a human donor in good health (CMV status not recorded). Some clones in this sample may be carry-over from other donors' samples. Material: cultured CD8+ T cells from PBMCs, obtained from culture after CMV antigen stimulation. This chain's CDR3 is CASTYAKDMQYF. The CDR3 DNA is TGTGCCAGTACCTACGCGAAAGATATGCAGTATTTT.